A selection of T cell receptor beta chains follows, all from one sample in a study of CD8 T cells in Susac syndrome. MiXCR, run by TCRdb on the immunoSEQ multiplex PCR reads, gives a single entry per CDR3 protein. The table has about 210,000 distinct CDR3 sequences, 95% seen once; the top ten hold roughly 0.1%. The sample consisted of CD4+ T cells from PBMCs. Source of these receptors: a human donor with multiple sclerosis. The conserved cysteine and the conserved F or W are not part of the CDR3 here.

TRBV7-9,ASSKRSGAGGTDTQY
TRBV27,ASSWGLRGYEQY
TRBV29-1,SVEDPDINTGELF
TRBV20-1,SARYRAWETQY
TRBV28,ASSYASGSRADTQY
TRBV13,ASSFPDGSNVLT
TRBV24-1,ATSAPEGAREQF
TRBV15,ATSRDLFEASGGYT
TRBV3-1,ASSLDLGGTGETQY
TRBV29-1,SVVEDTQY
TRBV12-3/TRBV12-4,ASSLYGAGEQY
TRBV20-1,SATILTGYGGYT
TRBV18,ASSPGQGYNYGYT
TRBV29-1,SVKVAGIDTQY
TRBV29-1,SVPGLYTEAF
TRBV30,AWSRTGGNQPQH
TRBV5-6,ASSSGLTGKETQY